The 10 T cell receptor beta chains listed next were all sequenced from one sample in a study of cytomegalovirus exposure and HLA in healthy donors. The PCR used 60 Vbeta and 13 Jbeta primers. The repertoire was sequenced with immunoSEQ multiplex PCR; TCRdb's copy has only in-frame clones and lacks some. The table lists 150,000 to 200,000 clones, about nine tenths of them singletons. The sequencing sample was made of PBMCs. The receptors originated from a boy aged 2 to 9 in good health and CMV-seronegative.

This clone was counted a single time. The chain joins TRBV18 to TRBJ1-1; D is uncertain. The length of the CDR3 is 14 residues. The V end lost 3 bases, the J end lost 4 bases, and 12 bases lay between the germline ends. From germline, CDR1 is KGHSH and CDR2 LQKENI. The CDR3 region has the DNA TGTGCCAGCTCACCTCATGCGGGGTTCACTGAAGCTTTCTTT. It codes for CASSPHAGFTEAFF.

The chain uses TRBV7-3 and TRBJ2-4, with D uncertain. The CDR3 runs to 14 residues. Trimming left V 5 bases short and J 0 bases short, with 8 bases between. CDR1 is SGHTA and CDR2 is FQGTGA in the germline V gene. The CDR3 sequence is CASSADTAKNIQYF. CDR3 DNA: TGTGCCAGCAGCGCCGACACAGCCAAAAACATTCAGTACTTC. Drawing the rest from reference TRBV7-3 and TRBJ2-4, the complete variable domain is GAGVSQTPSNKVTEKGKYVELRCDPISGHTALYWYRQSLGQGPEFLIYFQGTGAADDSGLPNDRFFAVRPEGSVSTLKIQRTERGDSAVYLCASSADTAKNIQYFGAGTRLSVL.

This chain links TRBV27 with TRBJ2-1; 8 nucleotides align to TRBD2. The CDR3 length is 14 residues. The V segment lost 6 bases and the J segment 7 bases; nucleotides outside the gene matches: 8. CDR1 and CDR2 from the germline V gene are MNHEY and SMNVEV (reference sequence). CDR3 sequence: CASSSGGLANEQFF. CDR3 DNA: TGTGCCAGCAGCTCGGGGGGGCTGGCGAATGAGCAGTTCTTC.

The chain has TRBV5-1 and TRBJ2-7; TRBD1 aligns across 9 bases. CDR1 is SGHRS and CDR2 is YFSETQ in the germline V gene. This CDR3 contains 15 residues. J gave up 7 bases and V 4 bases, and 12 bases lay outside the gene matches. CDR3 loop: CASSPAADRGWEQYF. The CDR3 DNA sequence: TGCGCCAGCAGCCCCGCCGCGGACAGGGGTTGGGAGCAGTACTTC.

This clone was observed a single time. This sequence joins TRBV28 and TRBJ1-1; the match to TRBD1 covers 7 bases. After removal of 5 bases from V and 4 bases from J, the junction contained 13 bases not matched to a gene. The CDR3 runs 16 residues. In germline, CDR1 is MDHEN, CDR2 SYDVKM. This CDR3 reads CASSPTGSYGVTEAFF. The CDR3 nucleotides read TGTGCCAGCAGTCCGACAGGGTCCTATGGGGTCACTGAAGCTTTCTTT. Drawing the rest from reference TRBV28 and TRBJ1-1, the complete variable domain is DVKVTQSSRYLVKRTGEKVFLECVQDMDHENMFWYRQDPGLGLRLIYFSYDVKMKEKGDIPEGYSVSREKKERFSLILESASTNQTSMYLCASSPTGSYGVTEAFFGQGTRLTVV.

The V and J genes are TRBV7-2 and TRBJ2-1, with D uncertain. The CDR3 covers 14 residues. The V gene lost 4 bases and the J gene lost 4 bases, with 11 bases spanning the gap. The germline V gene has CDR1 SGHTA and CDR2 FQGNSA. CDR3 nucleotide sequence: TGTGCCAGCAGCTCCGCCCTAGAGTACAATGAGCAGTTCTTC. Amino acids: CASSSALEYNEQFF.

The chain recombines TRBV7-2 with TRBJ2-5, with TRBD2 identical over 11 bases. The J segment lost 5 bases and the V segment lost 2 bases, leaving 13 bases of the junction unmatched. The CDR3 length is 18 residues. In germline, CDR1 is SGHTA, CDR2 FQGNSA. In nucleotides, the CDR3 is TGTGCCAGCAGCTTATACTTGATAGCGGGAGGGTTACGCGAGACCCAGTACTTC. Translated: CASSLYLIAGGLRETQYF.

The chain links TRBV25-1 to TRBJ2-3; perhaps TRBD1 as D (5 bases). Germline CDR1 MGHDK, CDR2 SYGVNS. Trimming cost V 0 bases and J 5 bases, with 9 bases left between them. The CDR3 extends over 14 amino acids. The chain's CDR3 is CASSEYRTRDTQYF. In DNA form, the CDR3 reads TGTGCCAGCAGTGAATATAGGACACGAGATACGCAGTATTTT.

The gene calls are TRBV19 and TRBJ1-5; 7 nucleotides line up with TRBD1. This CDR3 comprises 16 residues. The V and J ends lost 2 bases and 0 bases, in that order; junction bases with no gene match: 4. Germline V gene sequence: CDR1 LNHDA, CDR2 SQIVND (reference sequence). The CDR3 sequence is CASSIRDSYSNQPQHF. In nucleotides, the CDR3 is TGTGCCAGTAGTATACGGGACAGCTATAGCAATCAGCCCCAGCATTTT.

This rearrangement joins TRBV27 to TRBJ1-4, with D perhaps TRBD1 (6 bases). The length of the CDR3 is 18 residues. Trimming pared 5 bases from V and 0 bases from J, leaving 19 bases between. CDR1 and CDR2 from the germline V gene are MNHEY and SMNVEV (reference sequence). The CDR3 is CASSPSPGGLTTNEKLFF. The CDR3 nucleotides are TGTGCCAGCAGTCCTAGCCCCGGGGGGCTGACAACTAATGAAAAACTGTTTTTT.